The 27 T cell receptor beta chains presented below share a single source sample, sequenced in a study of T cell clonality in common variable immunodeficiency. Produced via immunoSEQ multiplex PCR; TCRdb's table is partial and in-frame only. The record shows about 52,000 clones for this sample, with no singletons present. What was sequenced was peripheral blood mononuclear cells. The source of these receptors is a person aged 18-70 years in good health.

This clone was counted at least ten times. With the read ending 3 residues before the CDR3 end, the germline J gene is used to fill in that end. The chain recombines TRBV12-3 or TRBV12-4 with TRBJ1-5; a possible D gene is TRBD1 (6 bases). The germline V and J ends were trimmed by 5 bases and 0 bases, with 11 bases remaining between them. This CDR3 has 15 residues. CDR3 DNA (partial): TGTGCCAGCAGTCCCACAGGGTATAGCAATCAGCCC. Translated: CASSPTGYSNQP. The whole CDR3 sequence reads CASSPTGYSNQPQHF.

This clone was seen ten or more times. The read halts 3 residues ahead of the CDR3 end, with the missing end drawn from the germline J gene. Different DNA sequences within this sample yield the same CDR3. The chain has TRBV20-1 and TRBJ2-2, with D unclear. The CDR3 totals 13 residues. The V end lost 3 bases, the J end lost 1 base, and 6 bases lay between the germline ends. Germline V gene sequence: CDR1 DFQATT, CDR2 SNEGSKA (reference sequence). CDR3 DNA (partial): TGCAGTGCTAGTTGGCAGAACACCGGGGAG. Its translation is CSASWQNTGE. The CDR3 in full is CSASWQNTGELFF.

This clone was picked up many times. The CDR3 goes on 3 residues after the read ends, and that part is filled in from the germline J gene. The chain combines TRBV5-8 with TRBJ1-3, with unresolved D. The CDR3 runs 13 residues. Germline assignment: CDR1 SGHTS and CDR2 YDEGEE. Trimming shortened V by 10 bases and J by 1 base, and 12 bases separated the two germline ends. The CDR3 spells CAAELRSGNTIYF. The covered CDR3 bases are TGTGCCGCCGAACTCAGGTCTGGAAACACC.

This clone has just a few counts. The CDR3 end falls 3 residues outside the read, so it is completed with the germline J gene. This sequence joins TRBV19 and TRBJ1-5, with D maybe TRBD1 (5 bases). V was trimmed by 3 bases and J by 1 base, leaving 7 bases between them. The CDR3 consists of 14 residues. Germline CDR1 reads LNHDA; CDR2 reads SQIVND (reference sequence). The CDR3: CASSIQGSNQPQHF. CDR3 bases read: TGTGCCAGTAGTATCCAGGGAAGCAATCAGCCC.

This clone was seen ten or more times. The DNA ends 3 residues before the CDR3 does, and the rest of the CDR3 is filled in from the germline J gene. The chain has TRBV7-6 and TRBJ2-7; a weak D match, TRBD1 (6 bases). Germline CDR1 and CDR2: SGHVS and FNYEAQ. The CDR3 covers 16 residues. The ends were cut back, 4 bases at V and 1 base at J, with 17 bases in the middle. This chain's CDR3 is CASSSPPTGYSYEQYF. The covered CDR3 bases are TGTGCCAGCAGCTCGCCCCCGACAGGCTATTCCTACGAG.

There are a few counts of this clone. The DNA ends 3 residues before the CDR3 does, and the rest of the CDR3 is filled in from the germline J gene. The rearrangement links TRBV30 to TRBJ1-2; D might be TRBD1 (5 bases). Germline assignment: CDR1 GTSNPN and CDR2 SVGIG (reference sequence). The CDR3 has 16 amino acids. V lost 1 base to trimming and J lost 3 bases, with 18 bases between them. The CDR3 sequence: CAWSDTPQVADYGYTF. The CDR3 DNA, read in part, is TGTGCCTGGAGTGACACCCCACAGGTCGCGGACTATGGC.

CDR3 DNA, as far as it was read: TGCAGTGCTCGAAGACTAGCGGGGCCCTACGAG. Translated: CSARRLAGPYE. The whole CDR3 protein is CSARRLAGPYEQYF. The rearrangement links TRBV20-1 to TRBJ2-7; 11 bases map to TRBD2. The DNA ends 3 residues before the CDR3 does, and the rest of the CDR3 is filled in from the germline J gene. The CDR3 contains 14 residues. From germline, CDR1 is DFQATT and CDR2 SNEGSKA (reference sequence). V trimming: 5 bases; J trimming: 2 bases; junction bases outside the gene matches: 5.

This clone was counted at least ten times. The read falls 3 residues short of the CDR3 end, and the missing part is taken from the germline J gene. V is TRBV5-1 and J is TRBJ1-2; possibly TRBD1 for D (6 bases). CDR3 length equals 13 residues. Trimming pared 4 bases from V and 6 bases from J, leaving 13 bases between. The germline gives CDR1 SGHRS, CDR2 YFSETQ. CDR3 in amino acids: CASSLGTTDGYTF. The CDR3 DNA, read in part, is TGCGCCAGCAGCCTAGGGACAACAGATGGC.

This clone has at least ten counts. The chain's CDR3 is CASSPDRLNEKLFF. The part of the CDR3 DNA that was read is TGTGCCAGTAGTCCCGACAGACTGAATGAAAAA. The chain employs TRBV19 and TRBJ1-4, with D possibly matching TRBD1 (5 bases). The CDR3 end falls 3 residues outside the read, so it is completed with the germline J gene. The CDR3 contains 14 residues. The germline CDR1 and CDR2 sequences are LNHDA and SQIVND (reference sequence). V lost 5 bases and J lost 5, with 12 bases in between. Complete variable domain (other parts from reference TRBV19 and TRBJ1-4): DGGITQSPKYLFRKEGQNVTLSCEQNLNHDAMYWYRQDPGQGLRLIYYSQIVNDFQKGDIAEGYSVSREKKESFPLTVTSAQKNPTAFYLCASSPDRLNEKLFFGSGTQLSVL.

Partial CDR3 DNA: TGCAGTGCGGTCGACAGGCGCTCTGGAAACACC. It yields the protein CSAVDRRSGNT. The whole CDR3 region reads CSAVDRRSGNTIYF. V usage is TRBV20-1 and J usage is TRBJ1-3; possibly TRBD1 for D (6 bases). Read data end 3 residues before the CDR3 end; the end is taken from the germline J gene. Germline loops: CDR1 DFQATT, CDR2 SNEGSKA (reference sequence). The CDR3 covers 14 residues. V lost 6 bases, J lost 0 bases, and 12 bases lay in between.

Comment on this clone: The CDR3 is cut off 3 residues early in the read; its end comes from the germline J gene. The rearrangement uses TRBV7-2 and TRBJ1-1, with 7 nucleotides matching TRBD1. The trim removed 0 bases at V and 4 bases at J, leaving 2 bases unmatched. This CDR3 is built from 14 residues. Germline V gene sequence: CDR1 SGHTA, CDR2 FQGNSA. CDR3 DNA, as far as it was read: TGTGCCAGCAGCTTAGCCCGGGACAGCACTGAA. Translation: CASSLARDSTE. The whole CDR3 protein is CASSLARDSTEAFF.

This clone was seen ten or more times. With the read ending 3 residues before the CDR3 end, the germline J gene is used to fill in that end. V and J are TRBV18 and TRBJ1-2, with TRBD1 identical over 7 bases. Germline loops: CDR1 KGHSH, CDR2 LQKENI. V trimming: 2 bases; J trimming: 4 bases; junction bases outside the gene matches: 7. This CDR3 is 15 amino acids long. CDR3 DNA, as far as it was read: TGTGCCAGCTCACCAGAAATGGACAGGAGCTATGGC. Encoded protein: CASSPEMDRSYG. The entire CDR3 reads CASSPEMDRSYGYTF.

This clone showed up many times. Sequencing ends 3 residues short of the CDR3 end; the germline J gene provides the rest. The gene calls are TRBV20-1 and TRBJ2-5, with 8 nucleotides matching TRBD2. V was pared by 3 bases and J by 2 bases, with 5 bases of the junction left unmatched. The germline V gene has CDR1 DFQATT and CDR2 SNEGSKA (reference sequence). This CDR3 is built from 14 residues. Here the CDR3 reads CSASLKREQETQYF. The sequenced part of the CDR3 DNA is TGCAGTGCTAGCCTTAAGCGGGAGCAAGAGACC.

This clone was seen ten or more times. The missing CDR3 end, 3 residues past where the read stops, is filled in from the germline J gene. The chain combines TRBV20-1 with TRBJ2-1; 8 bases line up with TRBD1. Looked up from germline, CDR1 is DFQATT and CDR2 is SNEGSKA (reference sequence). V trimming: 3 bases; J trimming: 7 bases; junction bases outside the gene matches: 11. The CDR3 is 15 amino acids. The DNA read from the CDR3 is TGCAGTGCTAGGCTGACAGGGGCCGGGTTTAATGAG. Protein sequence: CSARLTGAGFNE. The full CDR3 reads CSARLTGAGFNEQFF.

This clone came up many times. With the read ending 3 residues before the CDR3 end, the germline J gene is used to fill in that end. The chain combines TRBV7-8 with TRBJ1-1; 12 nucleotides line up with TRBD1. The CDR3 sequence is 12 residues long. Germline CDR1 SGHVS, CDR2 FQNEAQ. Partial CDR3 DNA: TGTGCCAGCAGCCGGGACAGGGGGCGA. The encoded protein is CASSRDRGR. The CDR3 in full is CASSRDRGRAFF.

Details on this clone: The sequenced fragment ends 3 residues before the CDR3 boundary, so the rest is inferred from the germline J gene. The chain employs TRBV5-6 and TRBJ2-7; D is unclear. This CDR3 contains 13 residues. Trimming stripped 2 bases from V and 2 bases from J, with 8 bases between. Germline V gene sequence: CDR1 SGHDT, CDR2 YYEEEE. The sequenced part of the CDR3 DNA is TGTGCCAGCAGCTTTCTACAGACCTACGAG. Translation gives CASSFLQTYE. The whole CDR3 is CASSFLQTYEQYF.

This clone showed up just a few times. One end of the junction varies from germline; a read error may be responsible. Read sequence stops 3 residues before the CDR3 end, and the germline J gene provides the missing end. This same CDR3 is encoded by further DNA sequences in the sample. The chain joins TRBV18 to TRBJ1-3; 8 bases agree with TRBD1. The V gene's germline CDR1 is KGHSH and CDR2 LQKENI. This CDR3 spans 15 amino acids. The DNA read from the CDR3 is TGTGCCAGCTCACCCGGGACAGGCCCTGGAAACACA. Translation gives CASSPGTGPGNT. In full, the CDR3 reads CASSPGTGPGNTIYF.

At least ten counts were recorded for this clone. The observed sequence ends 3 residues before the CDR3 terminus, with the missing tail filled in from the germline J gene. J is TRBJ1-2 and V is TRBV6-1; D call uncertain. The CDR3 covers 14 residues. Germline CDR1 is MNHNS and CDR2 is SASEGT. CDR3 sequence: CASSENAGVGGYTF. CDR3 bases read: TGTGCCAGCAGTGAGAACGCGGGCGTCGGGGGC.

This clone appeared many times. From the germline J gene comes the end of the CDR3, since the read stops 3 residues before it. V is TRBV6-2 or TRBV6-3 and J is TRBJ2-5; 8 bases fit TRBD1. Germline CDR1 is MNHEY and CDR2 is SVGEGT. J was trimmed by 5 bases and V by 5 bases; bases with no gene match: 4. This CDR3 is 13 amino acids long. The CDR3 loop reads CASSHWTGETQYF. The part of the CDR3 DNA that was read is TGTGCCAGCAGTCACTGGACAGGGGAGACC.

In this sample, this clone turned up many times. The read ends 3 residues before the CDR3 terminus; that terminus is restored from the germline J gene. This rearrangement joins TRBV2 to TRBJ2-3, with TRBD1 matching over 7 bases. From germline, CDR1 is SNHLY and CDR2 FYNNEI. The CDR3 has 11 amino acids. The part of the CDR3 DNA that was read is TGTGCCAGCAGTTCCACAGGGGCG. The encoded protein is CASSSTGA. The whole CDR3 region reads CASSSTGAQYF.

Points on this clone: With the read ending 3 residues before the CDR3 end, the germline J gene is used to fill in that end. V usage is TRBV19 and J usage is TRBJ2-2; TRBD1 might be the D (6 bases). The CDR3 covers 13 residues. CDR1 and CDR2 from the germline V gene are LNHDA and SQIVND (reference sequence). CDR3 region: CASRPGANSPLFF. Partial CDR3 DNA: TGTGCCAGTCGGCCAGGGGCGAATTCACCG.

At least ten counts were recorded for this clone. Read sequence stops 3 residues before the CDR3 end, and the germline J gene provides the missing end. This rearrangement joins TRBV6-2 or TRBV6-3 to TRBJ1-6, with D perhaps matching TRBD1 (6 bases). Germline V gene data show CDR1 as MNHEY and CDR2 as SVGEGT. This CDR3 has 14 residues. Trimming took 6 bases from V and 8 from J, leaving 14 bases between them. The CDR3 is CASSLQGGYSPLHF. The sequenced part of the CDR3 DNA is TGTGCCAGCAGCCTACAGGGAGGTTATTCACCC.

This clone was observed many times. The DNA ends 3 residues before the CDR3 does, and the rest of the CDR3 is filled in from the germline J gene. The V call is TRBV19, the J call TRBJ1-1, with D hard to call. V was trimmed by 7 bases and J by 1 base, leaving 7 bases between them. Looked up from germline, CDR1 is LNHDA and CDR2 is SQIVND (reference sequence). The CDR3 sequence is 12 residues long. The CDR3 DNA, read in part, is TGTGCCAGTATAAACGGGAACACTGAA. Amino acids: CASINGNTE. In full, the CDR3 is CASINGNTEAFF.

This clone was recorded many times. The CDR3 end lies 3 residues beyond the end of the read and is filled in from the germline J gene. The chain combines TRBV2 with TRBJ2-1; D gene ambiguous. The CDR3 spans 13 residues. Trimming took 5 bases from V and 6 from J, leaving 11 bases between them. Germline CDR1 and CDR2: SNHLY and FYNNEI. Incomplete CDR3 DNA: TGTGCCAGCAGTTACGAGAACAGCAATGAG. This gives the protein CASSYENSNE. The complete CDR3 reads CASSYENSNEQFF. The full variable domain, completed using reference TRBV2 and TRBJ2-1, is EPEVTQTPSHQVTQMGQEVILRCVPISNHLYFYWYRQILGQKVEFLVSFYNNEISEKSEIFDDQFSVERPDGSNFTLKIRSTKLEDSAMYFCASSYENSNEQFFGPGTRLTVL.

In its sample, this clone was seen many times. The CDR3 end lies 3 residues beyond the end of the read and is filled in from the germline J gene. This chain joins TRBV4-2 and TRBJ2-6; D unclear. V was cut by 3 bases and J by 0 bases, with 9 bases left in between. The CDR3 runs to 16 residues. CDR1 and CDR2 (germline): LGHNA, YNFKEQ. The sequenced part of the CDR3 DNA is TGTGCCAGCAGCCATCGACAATCCTCTGGGGCCAACGTC. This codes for CASSHRQSSGANV. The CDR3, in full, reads CASSHRQSSGANVLTF.

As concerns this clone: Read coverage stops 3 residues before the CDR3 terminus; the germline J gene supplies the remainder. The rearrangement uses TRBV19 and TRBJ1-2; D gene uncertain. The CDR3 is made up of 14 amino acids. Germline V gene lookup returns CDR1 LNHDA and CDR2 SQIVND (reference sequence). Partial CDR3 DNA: TGTGCCAGTAGTAACCTAGGCGGCTACAATGAC. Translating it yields CASSNLGGYND. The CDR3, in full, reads CASSNLGGYNDYTF.

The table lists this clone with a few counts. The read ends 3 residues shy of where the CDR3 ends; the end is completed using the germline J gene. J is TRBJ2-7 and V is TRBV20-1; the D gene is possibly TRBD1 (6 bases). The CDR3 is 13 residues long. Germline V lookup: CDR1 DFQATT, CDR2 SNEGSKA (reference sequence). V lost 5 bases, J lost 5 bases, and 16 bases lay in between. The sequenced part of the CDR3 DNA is TGCAGTGCTGCGCAACAGGGTAAGGACGAG. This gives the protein CSAAQQGKDE. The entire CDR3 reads CSAAQQGKDEQYF.